This T cell receptor beta chain was sequenced for a study of Ad26.COV2.S vaccination and SARS-CoV-2 variants (dated by TCRdb to the early 2020s). Background for the entire study: Vaccine-arm donors came from COV1001, a multicentre, randomized, double-blind, placebo-controlled phase I-IIa trial of Ad26.COV2.S in healthy adults. Sequencing of the TCRbeta repertoire served to evaluate the specificity and breadth of SARS-CoV-2-reactive T cell receptors following Ad26.COV2.S vaccination. Investigators did not know the trial group allocation while performing experiments and assessing outcomes. Ad26.COV2.S was administered intramuscularly at 5 x 10^10 or 1 x 10^11 viral particles, either as a single shot or as two shots given 56 days apart. A total of roughly 30 samples were included in the TCR-sequenced set, comprising about 20 Ad26.COV2.S vaccine recipients, 5 placebo recipients and 8 SARS-CoV-2 convalescent individuals. Participants in the trial were split at random into five groups of five each, receiving low-dose or high-dose Ad26.COV2.S once or twice, or else placebo on both occasions.

TCRbeta CDR3 regions were sequenced with the immunoSEQ Assay. After extraction, genomic DNA underwent amplification by bias-controlled multiplex PCR, followed by high-throughput sequencing. Per the original workflow: To quantify the absolute abundance of every unique TCRbeta CDR3 region, sequences were collapsed and filtered. T cell fraction was estimated by normalization of TCRbeta template counts to usable DNA, with usable DNA being measured through amplification of reference genes present in all nucleated cells. Repertoire TCRs were annotated as SARS-CoV-2-specific when V gene, CDR3 amino acid sequence and J gene were exactly matched to a known reactive TCR set. MIRA supplied the reference SARS-CoV-2 TCR set, which was filtered for enrichment in COVID-19-positive ImmuneCODE repertoires so that public or cross-reactive TCRs were removed. Drawing on the MIRA antigens, annotated TCRs were analysed further at the level of specific ORF or position within ORF. Breadth was defined as annotated unique rearrangements over total unique productive rearrangements; depth was the summed frequency of those rearrangements. Two-sided Wilcoxon rank-sum tests were applied when comparing TCR breadth between groups. The table was pulled from immuneACCESS by TCRdb, which kept in-frame rearrangements only. Such tables lose some clones; where checked, under half of the loss comes from unresolved V genes, and the rest has no known cause. The V and J calls and clone size come from that table; D and trimming were worked out from the DNA. Across this sample there are around 500,000 clones, with 89% seen only once. The top ten clonotypes cover roughly 1.7% of the sample.

The germline V gene gives CDR1 as SGHRS and CDR2 as YFSETQ. V sheds 3 bases and J sheds 5 bases, leaving 14 bases between their ends. The CDR3 has 15 amino acids, counting the end cysteine and phenylalanine. Only the CDR3 part of the read is kept: 45 bases, read in frame from the first base. Study-level results and caveats: Compared with placebo recipients, Ad26.COV2.S recipients showed higher spike-specific TCR breadth (P = 0.0014). The study was not powered to compare responses between vaccine doses or regimens. Non-spike TCR breadth was comparable between vaccine and placebo recipients, consistent with the vaccine containing only spike. The authors noted that total T cell responses may have been underestimated by the TCR breadth and depth analyses. Substantial breadth of spike-specific CD8+ and CD4+ T cell responses was reported after vaccination.

Per the publication, the treatment or condition label means: around 19 received Ad26.COV2.S at low or high dose, single or two shots; about 5 received placebo; per-sample allocation not given. Repertoires of vaccine and placebo recipients were sequenced from samples collected on day 63 after the first injection. In Cohort 1b, about two dozen adults aged 18-55 years were enrolled at a single site in Boston, USA, between 29 July and 7 August 2020. Ad26.COV2.S was a replication-incompetent adenovirus type 26 vector that expressed a prefusion-stabilized SARS-CoV-2 spike protein derived from the original Wuhan strain. In regard to this clone: Its specific antigen is unknown. No much larger clonotype is one base removed from it; base qualities were not supplied.

This specimen was peripheral blood, taken in a trial of Ad26.COV2.S vaccine versus placebo. This clonotype was obtained from a person between 18 and 59 years old who received the Ad26.COV2.S COVID-19 vaccine or a placebo. The rearrangement joined TRBV5-1 to TRBJ2-2, and TRBD1 may be the D gene, going by 6 matching bases. The CDR3: CASSSYQTGTGELFF. The DNA sequence reads TGCGCCAGCAGCTCTTACCAAACAGGGACCGGGGAGCTGTTTTTT.